These 27 T cell receptor gamma chains were sequenced from one sample in a study of gamma-delta chains in newborns, infants, children. TCRdb called clones from the reads again using CATT. Among some 2,800 gamma-chain clones listed, approximately 24% were seen once. The sequenced sample consisted of blood. These receptors originate from a child who was a newborn, infant or young child, either healthy, febrile or measles-vaccinated (not recorded which).

As to this clone: Just one base apart from a much larger clone, this may be a read error. The chain recombines TRGV9 with TRGJP. Germline V gene lookup returns CDR1 GITISATS and CDR2 ISYDGTV (reference sequence). The CDR3 has 17 residues. DNA of the CDR3: TGTGCCTTGTGGGAGGTGCCCCAAGAGTTGGACAAAAAAATCAAGGTATTT. Translated: CALWEVPQELDKKIKVF.

Only a few counts were recorded for this clone. Other DNA variants within this sample encode the same CDR3. The V call is TRGV9, the J call TRGJP. V lost 6 bases to trimming and J lost 4 bases; unmatched junction nucleotides: 3. This CDR3 is built from 15 residues. The germline V gene has CDR1 GITISATS and CDR2 ISYDGTV (reference sequence). CDR3 amino acids: CALWNQELGKKIKVF. The CDR3 region has the DNA TGTGCCTTGTGGAACCAAGAGTTGGGCAAAAAAATCAAGGTATTT.

Remarks on this clone: With a much larger clone just one base away, this may be a read error. V usage is TRGV9 and J usage is TRGJP. The V gene's germline CDR1 is GITISATS and CDR2 ISYDGTV (reference sequence). The CDR3 covers 17 residues. The CDR3 sequence is CALWEVLHELGKQIKVF. CDR3 in DNA: TGTGCCTTGTGGGAGGTGCTACATGAGTTGGGCAAACAAATCAAGGTATTT.

This clone was seen once. One end of the junction varies from germline; a read error may be responsible. The same CDR3 arises from other DNA sequences in this sample as well. The CDR3 coding sequence is TGTGCCTTGTGGGAGCCCCTGGAGGAGTTGGGCAAAAAAATCAAGGTGTTT. Protein sequence: CALWEPLEELGKKIKVF. V gene TRGV9 combines with J gene TRGJP. This CDR3 is 17 amino acids long. Germline V gives CDR1 GITISATS, CDR2 ISYDGTV (reference sequence).

Worth noting for this clone: Additional DNA sequences in this sample encode the identical CDR3. The chain joins TRGV9 to TRGJP. This CDR3 is 17 amino acids long. Trimming at V came to 2 bases and at J to 6 bases, leaving 7 bases not matched to a gene. From germline, CDR1 is GITISATS and CDR2 ISYDGTV (reference sequence). In DNA, the CDR3 is TGTGCCTTGTGGGAGGCGACTAGAGAGTTGGGCAAAAAAATCAAGGTATTT. This sequence encodes CALWEATRELGKKIKVF.

Of note for this clone: An end of the junction does not agree with germline; a read error may underlie this. The chain employs TRGV9 and TRGJP. Germline loops: CDR1 GITISATS, CDR2 ISYDGTV (reference sequence). This CDR3 contains 17 residues. CDR3: CTLWEAEKESGKKIKVF. As DNA, the CDR3 is TGTACCTTGTGGGAGGCAGAAAAAGAGTCGGGCAAAAAAATCAAGGTATTT.

This clone is labeled medium-sized. Different DNA sequences within this sample yield the same CDR3. The chain carries TRGV2 and TRGJ1 or TRGJ2. The CDR3 consists of 10 residues. The V gene end was trimmed by 4 bases and the J gene end by 8 bases; junction bases not matched to a gene: 2. From germline, CDR1 is EGSNGY and CDR2 YDSYNSKV. The CDR3 DNA is TGTGCCACCTGGGAAAATAAGAAACTCTTT. The encoded protein is CATWENKKLF.

About this clone: The junction departs from germline at one end; a sequencing error may be responsible. Within the sample, other DNA sequences also encode this same CDR3. The rearrangement uses TRGV9 and TRGJP. The CDR3 has 18 residues. Germline CDR1 and CDR2: GITISATS and ISYDGTV (reference sequence). For the CDR3, the DNA is TGCGCCTTGTGGGAGGTGCAGTTCGAAGAGTTGGGCAAAAAAATCAAGGTATTT. It is translated as CALWEVQFEELGKKIKVF.

To note about this clone: At the DNA level, this CDR3 is encoded by other sequences in the same sample as well. The chain combines TRGV9 with TRGJP. V lost 0 bases and J lost 6; bases outside the gene matches: 5. This CDR3 is built from 17 residues. Germline V gene sequence: CDR1 GITISATS, CDR2 ISYDGTV (reference sequence). In nucleotides, the CDR3 is TGTGCCTTGTGGGAGGTGCAGCGAGAGTTGGGCAAAAAAATCAAGGTATTT. It specifies CALWEVQRELGKKIKVF.

Notes on this clone: Other DNA variants within this sample encode the same CDR3. V is TRGV9 and J is TRGJP. J was trimmed by 7 bases and V by 3 bases; bases with no gene match: 9. CDR3 length: 17 residues. CDR1 is GITISATS and CDR2 is ISYDGTV in the germline V gene (reference sequence). The DNA of the CDR3 is TGTGCCTTGTGGGAGCTCCAAAAGGAGTTGGGCAAAAAAATCAAGGTATTT. Translating it yields CALWELQKELGKKIKVF.

As concerns this clone: Other DNA sequences of this sample code for an identical CDR3. The chain links TRGV9 to TRGJP. V gave up 1 base and J gave up 6 bases; unmatched junction bases: 6. In germline, CDR1 is GITISATS, CDR2 ISYDGTV (reference sequence). The CDR3 has 17 residues. CDR3 sequence: CALWEVSPELGKKIKVF. The DNA for the CDR3 is TGTGCCTTGTGGGAGGTATCCCCAGAGTTGGGCAAAAAAATCAAGGTATTT.

This clone is termed medium-sized (0.01 to 0.1%). This may be a read error: a much more frequent sequence differs by one nucleotide. Other nucleotide sequences in the sample specify the same CDR3. The V and J genes are TRGV9 and TRGJP. This CDR3 has 15 amino acids. The junction had 1 base not matched to a gene; V was cut back by 2 bases and J by 6 bases. Germline CDR1 and CDR2: GITISATS and ISYDGTV (reference sequence). CDR3 region: CALWEAELGKKIKVF. CDR3 coding DNA: TGTGCCTTGTGGGAGGCAGAGTTGGGCAAAAAAATCAAGGTATTT.

About this clone: TCRdb's entry gives the protein of a much larger clone, which mismatches this DNA's translation at residue 4, likely from a read error; the protein reported here is translated from the DNA. In DNA, the CDR3 is TGTGCCTTGCGGGAGGTAGAAGAGTTGGGCAAAAAAATCAAGGTATTT. Translation: CALREVEELGKKIKVF. V usage is TRGV9 and J usage is TRGJP. Germline lookup yields CDR1 GITISATS and CDR2 ISYDGTV (reference sequence). The CDR3 contains 16 residues.

This clone has only a few counts. This chain uses TRGV9 with TRGJP. The J segment lost 4 bases and the V segment lost 2 bases, leaving 8 bases of the junction unmatched. From germline, CDR1 is GITISATS and CDR2 ISYDGTV (reference sequence). This CDR3 contains 18 residues. The CDR3 bases are TGTGCCTTGTGGGAGGGTCGACTCCAAGAGTTGGGCAAAAAAATCAAGGTATTT. It is translated as CALWEGRLQELGKKIKVF.

A remark on this clone: This sample includes further DNA sequences coding for the same CDR3. This chain links TRGV9 with TRGJP. Germline CDR1 and CDR2: GITISATS and ISYDGTV (reference sequence). After removal of 6 bases from V and 4 bases from J, the junction contained 6 bases not matched to a gene. The CDR3 has 16 amino acids. The CDR3 loop is CALWRRQELGKKIKVF. For the CDR3, the DNA is TGTGCCTTGTGGCGCCGCCAAGAGTTGGGCAAAAAAATCAAGGTATTT.

Only a few counts were recorded for this clone. Germline is not matched at one junction end, which may reflect a read error. The chain is built from TRGV9 and TRGJP. The CDR3 loop spans 17 amino acids. Germline CDR1 GITISATS, CDR2 ISYDGTV (reference sequence). This chain's CDR3 is CAVWEVQLELGKKIKVF. The CDR3 DNA reads as TGTGCCGTGTGGGAGGTGCAACTGGAGTTGGGCAAAAAAATCAAGGTATTT.

In regard to this clone: TCRdb attributes to this sequence the protein of a much larger clone, which differs from the DNA translation at residue 5; a read error is likely, and the protein displayed is translated from the DNA. This same CDR3 is encoded by further DNA sequences in the sample. DNA for the CDR3: TGTGCCTTGTGGGACTCGCAAGAGTTGGGCAAAAAAATCAAGGTATTT. It translates to CALWDSQELGKKIKVF. The rearrangement links TRGV9 to TRGJP. The germline CDR1 and CDR2 sequences are GITISATS and ISYDGTV (reference sequence). The V and J ends lost 4 bases and 3 bases, in that order; junction bases with no gene match: 3. This CDR3 is 16 amino acids long.

By share, this clone counts as large. This sample includes further DNA sequences coding for the same CDR3. This chain joins TRGV9 and TRGJP. CDR3 size: 16 residues. J lost 7 bases, V lost 2 bases, and 5 bases had no gene match. The germline gives CDR1 GITISATS, CDR2 ISYDGTV (reference sequence). The chain's CDR3 is CALWEAQELGKKIKVF. In DNA, the CDR3 is TGTGCCTTGTGGGAGGCCCAGGAGTTGGGCAAAAAAATCAAGGTATTT.

This clone has only a few counts. The chain recombines TRGV9 with TRGJP. The CDR3 sequence is 18 residues long. The J segment lost 3 bases and the V segment lost 3 bases, leaving 8 bases of the junction unmatched. CDR1 and CDR2 from the germline V gene are GITISATS and ISYDGTV (reference sequence). CDR3 in DNA: TGTGCCTTGTGGGAGAACCTCGCGCAAGAGTTGGGCAAAAAAATCAAGGTATTT. This codes for CALWENLAQELGKKIKVF.

The CDR3, as DNA: TGTGCCACCTGGACAGGCCGGGGGACGAGTGATTGGATCAAGACGTTT. Its protein is CATWTGRGTSDWIKTF. V usage is TRGV3 and J usage is TRGJP2. The trim removed 6 bases at V and 5 bases at J, leaving 15 bases unmatched. The germline CDR1 and CDR2 sequences are VTNTFY and YDVSTARD (reference sequence). The CDR3 extends over 16 amino acids.

This clone was detected only a few times. With a much larger clone just one base away, this may be a read error. Other DNA sequences in this sample translate to the same CDR3. The chain links TRGV9 to TRGJP. CDR1 and CDR2 from the germline V gene are GITISATS and ISYDGTV (reference sequence). The junction had 2 bases not matched to a gene; V was cut back by 4 bases and J by 5 bases. The CDR3 sequence is 15 residues long. The CDR3 spells CALWDKELGKKIKVF. The CDR3 DNA reads TGTGCCTTGTGGGACAAAGAGTTGGGCAAAAAAATCAAGGTATTT.

Details on this clone: This may be a read error, as it is one base from a much larger clone. The chain carries TRGV9 and TRGJ1 or TRGJ2. Unmatched junction bases numbered 3, after V lost 2 bases and J lost 8 bases. The CDR3 length is 11 residues. Germline CDR1 is GITISATS and CDR2 is ISYDGTV (reference sequence). CDR3 protein: CALWEGHKKLF. Written as DNA, the CDR3 is TGTGCCTTGTGGGAGGGACATAAGAAACTCTTT.

The V and J genes are TRGV9 and TRGJP. In germline, CDR1 is GITISATS, CDR2 ISYDGTV (reference sequence). Unmatched junction bases numbered 9, after V lost 1 base and J lost 9 bases. This CDR3 comprises 17 residues. The CDR3 DNA reads TGTGCCTTGTGGGAGGTTAGCCTCGGGTTGGGCAAAAAAATCAAGGTATTT. Amino acid sequence: CALWEVSLGLGKKIKVF.

This clone was seen a few times. The chain carries TRGV9 and TRGJP. CDR3 length: 17 amino acids. Per the germline V gene, CDR1 is GITISATS and CDR2 is ISYDGTV (reference sequence). Trimming took 0 bases from V and 9 from J; bases not matched to a gene: 8. CDR3 nucleotide sequence: TGTGCCTTGTGGGAGGTGCGCTCCGGGTTGGGCAAAAAAATCAAGGTATTT. This gives the protein CALWEVRSGLGKKIKVF.

The chain employs TRGV9 and TRGJ1 or TRGJ2. With 11 bases clipped from V and 4 bases from J, the junction kept 14 bases outside the gene matches. The CDR3 totals 13 residues. Germline V CDR1 and CDR2: GITISATS, ISYDGTV (reference sequence). CDR3 loop: CACVLGQYYKKLF. In DNA, the CDR3 is TGTGCCTGTGTGTTAGGTCAATATTATAAGAAACTCTTT.

In the case of this clone: A read error may explain this, as a much larger clone is one base away. Other DNA variants within this sample encode the same CDR3. The rearrangement joins TRGV9 to TRGJP. CDR1 GITISATS and CDR2 ISYDGTV come from the germline V gene (reference sequence). The CDR3 spans 17 residues. Losses at the gene ends were 0 bases for V and 7 bases for J; bases not matched to a gene: 6. The CDR3 sequence: CALWEVSPELGKKIKVF. CDR3 in DNA: TGTGCCTTGTGGGAGGTGTCCCCTGAGTTGGGCAAAAAAATCAAGGTATTT.

In its sample, this clone is medium-sized (0.01 to 0.1%). This sample also contains other DNA sequences that code for the same CDR3. V usage is TRGV9 and J usage is TRGJP. CDR3 length equals 16 residues. The V and J ends lost 0 bases and 7 bases, in that order; junction bases with no gene match: 3. CDR1 GITISATS and CDR2 ISYDGTV come from the germline V gene (reference sequence). The CDR3 protein is CALWEVLELGKKIKVF. The CDR3 nucleotides read TGTGCCTTGTGGGAGGTGTTGGAGTTGGGCAAAAAAATCAAGGTATTT.